These 21 T cell receptor beta chains were sequenced from one sample in a study of blood T cell repertoires in COVID-19. Data came from immunoSEQ multiplex PCR; TCRdb stores just in-frame clones and leaves some out. The table lists 430,000 or so clones, roughly 90% of them singletons. Sequencing was performed on PBMCs or T cells enriched from blood (not recorded which). The origin of the receptors is a woman between 35 and 50 years old who had recovered from COVID-19.

This clone was seen a handful of times. V gene TRBV10-3 combines with J gene TRBJ2-1; D gene ambiguous. This CDR3 comprises 11 residues. CDR1 and CDR2 (germline): ENHRY, SYGVKD. V lost 10 bases and J 8 bases, leaving 12 bases between the germline ends. The CDR3 loop is CATGLLDEQFF. In nucleotides, the CDR3 is TGTGCCACAGGCCTGCTGGATGAGCAGTTCTTC.

The chain employs TRBV10-3 and TRBJ2-7; 7 nucleotides align to TRBD2. CDR1 ENHRY and CDR2 SYGVKD come from the germline V gene. The trim removed 10 bases at V and 2 bases at J, leaving 11 bases unmatched. The CDR3 is 14 amino acids. For the CDR3, the DNA is TGTGCCAGTACCCTCGGGGCGGGAGCCTACGAGCAGTACTTC. Residues: CASTLGAGAYEQYF.

The genes are TRBV29-1 and TRBJ1-1, with D possibly TRBD1 on 5 matching bases. V was trimmed by 2 bases and J by 3 bases, leaving 13 bases between them. CDR1 SQVTM and CDR2 ANQGSEA come from the germline V gene. The CDR3 has 14 residues. CDR3 in DNA: TGCAGCGTTGAATTTGGGGGGTTATACACTGAAGCTTTCTTT. Protein product: CSVEFGGLYTEAFF.

This clone occurred a few times. Other DNA sequences in this specimen translate into the identical CDR3. V is TRBV9 and J is TRBJ2-7; 11 bases are shared with TRBD1. The CDR3 runs 13 residues. V was pared by 2 bases and J by 6 bases, with 1 base of the junction left unmatched. Germline V gene data show CDR1 as SGDLS and CDR2 as YYNGEE. Written as DNA, the CDR3 is TGTGCCAGCAGCGTGGACAGGGGGCGCGAGCAGTACTTC. It translates to CASSVDRGREQYF.

This chain connects TRBV28 to TRBJ1-1, with D possibly being TRBD1 (6 bases). V gave up 3 bases and J gave up 6 bases, with 11 bases separating them. The CDR3 runs to 13 residues. In germline, CDR1 is MDHEN, CDR2 SYDVKM. The CDR3, as DNA: TGTGCCAGCAGTTTGGAACAGGGCCCTGAAGCTTTCTTT. Amino acids: CASSLEQGPEAFF.

The rearrangement uses TRBV19 and TRBJ1-1; TRBD1 aligns across 8 bases. CDR3 length equals 15 residues. Germline trimming cut 3 bases from V and 4 bases from J; bases unmatched to any gene: 7. Germline V gene sequence: CDR1 LNHDA, CDR2 SQIVND (reference sequence). Here the CDR3 reads CASSINDRGGTEAFF. The CDR3 nucleotides are TGTGCCAGTAGTATTAACGACAGGGGAGGCACTGAAGCTTTCTTT.

V gene TRBV19 combines with J gene TRBJ1-2; 11 positions match TRBD1. This CDR3 has 18 amino acids. With 4 bases clipped from V and 0 bases from J, the junction kept 10 bases outside the gene matches. Per the germline V gene, CDR1 is LNHDA and CDR2 is SQIVND (reference sequence). The CDR3 protein is CASSTITRTGGANYGYTF. CDR3 nucleotide sequence: TGTGCCAGTAGTACCATCACTCGGACAGGGGGCGCTAACTATGGCTACACCTTC.

This clone was picked up one time. The chain is built from TRBV21-1 and TRBJ2-1; the tabulated D call, TRBD1, remains unverified against the DNA. TRBV21-1 is a documented pseudogene. The CDR3 is made up of 19 amino acids. CDR3 nucleotide sequence: TGTGCCAGCAGCACGGGACAGGGGGCTAAGGTCCCACCCTACAATGAGCAGTTCTTC. Protein: CASSTGQGAKVPPYNEQFF.

The chain employs TRBV7-2 and TRBJ1-4; tentative D call: TRBD1 (6 bases). The CDR3 is 16 amino acids. The germline gives CDR1 SGHTA, CDR2 FQGNSA. Trimming cost V 6 bases and J 9 bases, with 23 bases left between them. The CDR3 DNA follows: TGTGCCAGCAGTCTCAATCCGGGCAGGGGATTTAAAAAACTGTTTTTT. Protein product: CASSLNPGRGFKKLFF.

This chain joins TRBV6-5 and TRBJ2-1; TRBD1 matches at 9 bases. J lost 4 bases, V lost 4 bases, and 8 bases had no gene match. The length of the CDR3 is 16 residues. Germline V gene data show CDR1 as MNHEY and CDR2 as SVGAGI. The chain's CDR3 is CASSFHRGRPYNEQFF. For the CDR3, the DNA is TGTGCCAGCAGTTTCCACAGGGGGCGTCCTTACAATGAGCAGTTCTTC.

This sequence joins TRBV18 and TRBJ1-2, with a possible D match to TRBD1 (6 bases). The CDR3 extends over 14 amino acids. V was pared by 3 bases and J by 3 bases, with 11 bases between. Per the germline V gene, CDR1 is KGHSH and CDR2 is LQKENI. The CDR3 region has the DNA TGTGCCAGCTCACCTGGGGGGGGCGACTATGGCTACACCTTC. Its translation: CASSPGGGDYGYTF.

This clone is a singleton in its sample. The genes are TRBV3-1 (or the pseudogene TRBV3-2) and TRBJ1-2; D remains ambiguous. This CDR3 region has 13 residues. With 3 bases removed from V and 2 bases from J, the gap between germline ends came to 7 bases. The germline gives CDR1 LGHDT, CDR2 YNNKEL (reference sequence). CDR3 DNA: TGTGCCAGCAGCCAGTTACAGAACTATGGCTACACCTTC. Amino acid sequence: CASSQLQNYGYTF.

CDR3 bases: TGTGCCACCAGCAGAGATATGAAGGGAGGGACTGAAGCTTTCTTT. Translated: CATSRDMKGGTEAFF. The rearrangement links TRBV15 to TRBJ1-1, with no clear D. CDR3 length equals 15 residues. Germline CDR1 is LNHNV and CDR2 is YYDKDF (reference sequence). Trimming stripped 0 bases from V and 5 bases from J, with 13 bases between. Looking up the rest from reference TRBV15 and TRBJ1-1 gives the full variable domain: DAMVIQNPRYQVTQFGKPVTLSCSQTLNHNVMYWYQQKSSQAPKLLFHYYDKDFNNEADTPDNFQSRRPNTSFCFLDIRSPGLGDTAMYLCATSRDMKGGTEAFFGQGTRLTVV.

The V and J genes are TRBV19 and TRBJ1-2; possible D gene TRBD1, 6 bases. Germline values: CDR1 LNHDA, CDR2 SQIVND (reference sequence). CDR3 size: 14 residues. V lost 6 bases and J 0 bases, leaving 11 bases between the germline ends. The DNA for the CDR3 is TGTGCCAGTAGCACACAGGGAGCTAACTATGGCTACACCTTC. Translation gives CASSTQGANYGYTF.

The rearrangement joins TRBV19 to TRBJ1-5; the match to TRBD1 covers 8 bases. Trimming took 8 bases from V and 4 from J; bases not matched to a gene: 7. CDR3 length: 14 residues. Germline values: CDR1 LNHDA, CDR2 SQIVND (reference sequence). The CDR3 spells CASGDRGWNQPQHF. CDR3 bases: TGTGCCAGTGGAGACAGGGGATGGAATCAGCCCCAGCATTTT.

The chain combines TRBV5-1 with TRBJ1-3; possible D gene TRBD1, 6 bases. V shed 1 base and J shed 5 bases, with 10 bases lying between them. Germline V gene data show CDR1 as SGHRS and CDR2 as YFSETQ. The CDR3 contains 14 residues. CDR3 DNA: TGCGCCAGCAGCTTGACAGGGAACAGAAACACCATATATTTT. The encoded protein is CASSLTGNRNTIYF.

The chain has TRBV5-8 and TRBJ1-5; D ambiguous. Trimming shortened V by 0 bases and J by 6 bases, and 10 bases separated the two germline ends. CDR1 and CDR2 from the germline V gene are SGHTS and YDEGEE. The CDR3 has 14 residues. This chain's CDR3 is CASSLGQTTQPQHF. The CDR3 bases are TGTGCCAGCAGCTTGGGGCAGACTACTCAGCCCCAGCATTTT. Drawing the rest from reference TRBV5-8 and TRBJ1-5, the complete variable domain is EAGVTQSPTHLIKTRGQQATLRCSPISGHTSVYWYQQALGLGLQFLLWYDEGEERNRGNFPPRFSGRQFPNYSSELNVNALELEDSALYLCASSLGQTTQPQHFGDGTRLSIL.

This chain links TRBV20-1 with TRBJ2-1; tentative D call: TRBD2 (6 bases). With 3 bases removed from V and 4 bases from J, the gap between germline ends came to 10 bases. This CDR3 spans 13 amino acids. Germline V gives CDR1 DFQATT, CDR2 SNEGSKA (reference sequence). CDR3 protein: CSASSGGYNEQFF. The CDR3 DNA follows: TGCAGTGCTAGTTCCGGGGGATACAATGAGCAGTTCTTC.

The chain couples TRBV11-2 to TRBJ2-7; D call uncertain. Trimming removed 0 bases from V and 4 bases from J, with 4 bases in between. CDR3 length equals 12 residues. Germline CDR1 is SGHAT and CDR2 is FQNNGV. Written as DNA, the CDR3 is TGTGCCAGCAGCTTAGATCATTACGAGCAGTACTTC. It is translated as CASSLDHYEQYF.

In this sample, this clone turned up once. The V gene is TRBV12-3 or TRBV12-4, the J gene TRBJ2-7, with TRBD1 as a possible D gene (5 bases). The CDR3 covers 13 residues. The V gene lost 6 bases and the J gene lost 0 bases, with 9 bases spanning the gap. The CDR3 spells CASRSTDSYEQYF. The CDR3 coding sequence is TGTGCCAGCAGATCGACAGACTCCTACGAGCAGTACTTC.

This clone occurred a few times. The DNA of the CDR3 is TGTGCCAGCAGCCGAGACATTAACTATGGCTACACCTTC. Amino acid sequence: CASSRDINYGYTF. This chain links TRBV16 with TRBJ1-2; unclear D gene. The ends were cut back, 4 bases at V and 1 base at J, with 7 bases in the middle. Germline V gene lookup returns CDR1 KGHSY and CDR2 FQNENV. The CDR3 consists of 13 residues.